Listed below are T cell receptor beta chains from one sample, sequenced in a study of cytomegalovirus exposure and HLA in healthy donors. Assay: immunoSEQ multiplex PCR; the TCRdb copy retains only in-frame clones and omits some. The sample lists a few hundred thousand clones; about 90% were seen once. The sample was PBMCs. These receptors were obtained from a man in his late teens or twenties in good health and CMV-seropositive. The CDR3 runs from the conserved cysteine through the conserved F or W. The D gene is left open where the match is weak. Size is stated for part of the rows, as once, few or many counts, or as a class when the clone is expanded.

D	size	V	J	DNA	CDR3
TRBD1	.	TRBV5-4	TRBJ1-2	TGTGCCAGCAGCTTACCGGGACAGGGGTACGCCTATGGCTACACCTTC	CASSLPGQGYAYGYTF
TRBD1	.	TRBV14	TRBJ2-7	TGTGCCAGCAGCCAACCGCCGGGACAGGGACCCTCCTACGAGCAGTACTTC	CASSQPPGQGPSYEQYF
TRBD1	.	TRBV29-1	TRBJ1-3	TGCAGCGTCACAATCCGGGACAGGGTTGTAAACGCTGGAAACACCATATATTTT	CSVTIRDRVVNAGNTIYF
.	.	TRBV7-2	TRBJ1-2	TGTGCCAGCAGCCAACAGGGTTTGAGGGGTTATGGCTACACCTTC	CASSQQGLRGYGYTF
.	few	TRBV5-4	TRBJ1-1	TGTGCCAGCAGCTTGGACGGCCTGAACACTGAAGCTTTCTTT	CASSLDGLNTEAFF
TRBD1	.	TRBV7-3	TRBJ1-1	TGTGCCAGCAGCGTGACAGGGGGAACTGAAGCTTTCTTT	CASSVTGGTEAFF
.	.	TRBV19	TRBJ2-3	TGTGCCAGTAGTTCGGGACAATCTTTCACCGATACGCAGTATTTT	CASSSGQSFTDTQYF
.	.	TRBV28	TRBJ1-1	TGTGCCAGCAGCATCGGGGACCGTTTGAACACTGAAGCTTTCTTT	CASSIGDRLNTEAFF
.	once	TRBV7-8	TRBJ2-5	TGTGCCAGCAGCCCCCGCCGACAGGCGAGCCAAGAGACCCAGTACTTC	CASSPRRQASQETQYF
TRBD2	.	TRBV7-6	TRBJ2-3	TGTGCCAGCAGCCGCCTAGCGGGAGGGCACGATACGCAGTATTTT	CASSRLAGGHDTQYF
.	once	TRBV19	TRBJ1-5	TGTGCCAGTAGAGAAACAGGATACAATCAGCCCCAGCATTTT	CASRETGYNQPQHF
.	.	TRBV19	TRBJ2-7	TGTGCCAGTAGTATGTTAAGGGCCGGATCCTACGAGCAGTACTTC	CASSMLRAGSYEQYF
.	.	TRBV5-1	TRBJ2-3	TGCGCCAGCAGCTTGGGTAGCACAGATACGCAGTATTTT	CASSLGSTDTQYF
.	.	TRBV5-1	TRBJ2-7	TGCGCCAGCAGCTTTGACGGCTACGAGCAGTACTTC	CASSFDGYEQYF
TRBD2	.	TRBV5-4	TRBJ2-5	TGTGCCAGCAGCTCTGCGGGGGAGAAAGAGACCCAGTACTTC	CASSSAGEKETQYF
.	.	TRBV19	TRBJ1-5	TGTGCCAGTAGTAGCTGGGGAGGTCAGCCCCAGCATTTT	CASSSWGGQPQHF
.	.	TRBV6-1	TRBJ1-4	TGTGCCAGCCTCCTAGGGGGAAGAAGTGAAAAACTGTTTTTT	CASLLGGRSEKLFF
.	.	TRBV30	TRBJ1-5	TGTGCCTGGAGTGTCAGCAATGGACAGCCCCAGCATTTT	CAWSVSNGQPQHF
.	.	TRBV6-1	TRBJ2-3	TGTGCCAGCAGTGAAACGCGGGGCGGCACAGATACGCAGTATTTT	CASSETRGGTDTQYF
.	.	TRBV2	TRBJ1-2	TGTGCCAGCTCACTTCAGGCGCTAACCCACGGCTACACCTTC	CASSLQALTHGYTF